Listed here are 31 T cell receptor beta chains from one sample, sequenced in a study of shared clonotypes between healthy human individuals. The table came from immunoSEQ multiplex PCR; TCRdb's copy has only in-frame clones and leaves some out. The profile shows approximately 840,000 clones, 90% to 98% of them singletons. Terminally differentiated effector memory CD45RA+ cells were excluded by CCR7 positive selection of CD45RO-negative cells. The sample taken for sequencing was naive CD8+ T cells sorted from blood. The receptors were gathered from a man aged 30 to 45 in good health.

The V and J genes are TRBV7-9 and TRBJ2-6, with D tentatively TRBD1 (5 bases). Germline V gene data show CDR1 as SEHNR and CDR2 as FQNEAQ (reference sequence). V lost 1 base and J lost 4, with 14 bases in between. This CDR3 has 17 amino acids. CDR3 sequence reads: CASSLGRLGPGANVLTF. Here the CDR3 DNA reads TGTGCCAGCAGCTTAGGTCGTTTGGGGCCCGGGGCCAACGTCCTGACTTTC.

V and J are TRBV29-1 and TRBJ2-2; TRBD2 agrees at 12 bases. Germline assignment: CDR1 SQVTM and CDR2 ANQGSEA. The CDR3 has 17 residues. After removal of 3 bases from V and 3 bases from J, the junction contained 8 bases not matched to a gene. The CDR3 sequence is CSVDGLAGGRDTGELFF. The CDR3 DNA reads as TGCAGCGTTGATGGTCTAGCGGGAGGGCGCGACACCGGGGAGCTGTTTTTT.

V gene TRBV27 combines with J gene TRBJ2-3; maybe TRBD2 (6 bases). The V end was cut by 8 bases, the J end by 1 base, with 22 bases between. From germline, CDR1 is MNHEY and CDR2 SMNVEV (reference sequence). This CDR3 region has 17 residues. CDR3 residues: CASPPRGRREGTDTQYF. The CDR3 bases are TGTGCCAGCCCCCCCCGCGGGCGCAGGGAGGGCACAGATACGCAGTATTTT.

The rearrangement links TRBV7-9 to TRBJ2-7; 14 bases match TRBD2. Germline CDR1 and CDR2: SEHNR and FQNEAQ (reference sequence). V was pared by 5 bases and J by 4 bases, with 4 bases of the junction left unmatched. This CDR3 has 15 amino acids. The CDR3 is CASSGTSGSRYEQYF. The CDR3 DNA sequence: TGTGCCAGCAGCGGGACTAGCGGGAGTAGATACGAGCAGTACTTC. The whole variable domain, filled in from reference TRBV7-9 and TRBJ2-7, reads DTGVSQNPRHKITKRGQNVTFRCDPISEHNRLYWYRQTLGQGPEFLTYFQNEAQLEKSRLLSDRFSAERPKGSFSTLEIQRTEQGDSAMYLCASSGTSGSRYEQYFGPGTRLTVT.

This chain links TRBV5-1 with TRBJ2-5; the D is unclear. V gave up 4 bases and J gave up 2 bases, with 9 bases separating them. The germline gives CDR1 SGHRS, CDR2 YFSETQ. The CDR3 sequence is 13 residues long. The CDR3 protein is CASSPTIQETQYF. As DNA, the CDR3 is TGCGCCAGCAGCCCTACTATACAAGAGACCCAGTACTTC. The whole variable domain, filled in from reference TRBV5-1 and TRBJ2-5, reads KAGVTQTPRYLIKTRGQQVTLSCSPISGHRSVSWYQQTPGQGLQFLFEYFSETQRNKGNFPGRFSGRQFSNSRSEMNVSTLELGDSALYLCASSPTIQETQYFGPGTRLLVL.

The V call is TRBV7-2, the J call TRBJ2-6, with a weak D call TRBD1 (6 bases). Germline-derived CDR1 and CDR2 are SGHTA and FQGNSA. CDR3 length: 17 residues. V was pared by 2 bases and J by 4 bases, with 15 bases between. CDR3 DNA: TGTGCCAGCAGCTTACTGGGGGCGCTATTAGGGGCCAACGTCCTGACTTTC. This encodes CASSLLGALLGANVLTF.

The rearrangement joins TRBV7-9 to TRBJ1-5, with D hard to call. The germline gives CDR1 SEHNR, CDR2 FQNEAQ (reference sequence). V was shortened by 3 bases and J by 3 bases, with 9 bases between the two germline ends. This CDR3 contains 14 residues. CDR3 region: CASSFGGFNQPQHF. CDR3 DNA: TGTGCCAGCAGCTTTGGCGGATTCAATCAGCCCCAGCATTTT.

The chain has TRBV4-2 and TRBJ1-1, with 10 nucleotides matching TRBD1. Germline values: CDR1 LGHNA, CDR2 YNFKEQ. The CDR3 has 17 residues. V lost 4 bases and J lost 0; bases outside the gene matches: 8. CDR3 residues: CASSPTGDRGMNTEAFF. In nucleotides, the CDR3 is TGTGCCAGCAGCCCAACCGGGGACAGGGGTATGAACACTGAAGCTTTCTTT.

The genes are TRBV29-1 and TRBJ2-3, with D unclear. The CDR3 is 16 residues long. Trimming left V 0 bases short and J 6 bases short, with 19 bases between. Germline V gives CDR1 SQVTM, CDR2 ANQGSEA. This CDR3 reads CSVEENSLRAIDTQYF. In DNA form, the CDR3 reads TGCAGCGTTGAAGAGAATAGCTTAAGAGCAATCGATACGCAGTATTTT.

This chain links TRBV5-6 with TRBJ2-7, with TRBD1 matching 9 bases. Germline V gives CDR1 SGHDT, CDR2 YYEEEE. After removal of 4 bases from V and 3 bases from J, the junction contained 11 bases not matched to a gene. The CDR3 is 16 amino acids. The CDR3 DNA reads as TGTGCCAGCAGCCAACAGGGGGCCATTGGGCTCTACGAGCAGTACTTC. Encoded protein: CASSQQGAIGLYEQYF.

The CDR3 sequence: CASRGTDSSGANVLTF. CDR3 nucleotide sequence: TGTGCCAGCAGAGGGACGGACAGCTCTGGGGCCAACGTCCTGACTTTC. This chain links TRBV7-9 with TRBJ2-6; tentatively, D is TRBD1 (6 bases). Trimming removed 6 bases from V and 0 bases from J, with 12 bases in between. Germline CDR1 and CDR2: SEHNR and FQNEAQ (reference sequence). The CDR3 has 16 residues.

This rearrangement joins TRBV27 to TRBJ2-3, with D unclear. This CDR3 region has 11 residues. V lost 5 bases to trimming and J lost 4 bases, with 4 bases between them. In germline, CDR1 is MNHEY, CDR2 SMNVEV (reference sequence). DNA for the CDR3: TGTGCCAGCAGTACTGCAGATACGCAGTATTTT. Encoded protein: CASSTADTQYF.

This rearrangement joins TRBV27 to TRBJ1-4; D is uncertain. The CDR3 loop spans 17 amino acids. Germline CDR1 MNHEY, CDR2 SMNVEV (reference sequence). V was pared by 10 bases and J by 0 bases, with 21 bases between. This CDR3 reads CATRGIGSDATNEKLFF. The CDR3 DNA sequence: TGTGCCACCCGGGGAATAGGGTCGGATGCAACTAATGAAAAACTGTTTTTT. Complete variable domain (other parts from reference TRBV27 and TRBJ1-4): EAQVTQNPRYLITVTGKKLTVTCSQNMNHEYMSWYRQDPGLGLRQIYYSMNVEVTDKGDVPEGYKVSRKEKRNFPLILESPSPNQTSLYFCATRGIGSDATNEKLFFGSGTQLSVL.

The CDR3 region is CASSQSISGTGELFF. CDR3 in DNA: TGCGCCAGCAGCCAATCTATCTCGGGGACCGGGGAGCTGTTTTTT. This chain links TRBV4-3 with TRBJ2-2, with D possibly being TRBD2 (5 bases). There are 15 residues in the CDR3. Germline assignment: CDR1 LGHNA and CDR2 YSLEER. Trimming cost V 2 bases and J 5 bases, with 12 bases left between them.

This rearrangement joins TRBV14 to TRBJ1-2, with TRBD1 matching over 7 bases. The CDR3 is 15 amino acids. CDR1 and CDR2 (germline): SGHDN, FVKESK. V was pared by 4 bases and J by 8 bases, with 13 bases of the junction left unmatched. The CDR3 loop reads CASSPRDSPTLGYTF. In DNA form, the CDR3 reads TGTGCCAGCAGCCCCCGGGACAGCCCCACCCTGGGCTACACCTTC.

The chain employs TRBV18 and TRBJ2-1; TRBD1 is a possible D gene (5 bases). Germline CDR1 KGHSH, CDR2 LQKENI. Deletions cut 4 bases from V and 5 bases from J, with 33 bases between. The CDR3 runs to 21 residues. For the CDR3, the DNA is TGTGCCAGCTCACTTACTCCTACCGTCGACAGAAAAATACCTGGGGACAATGAGCAGTTCTTC. Amino acids: CASSLTPTVDRKIPGDNEQFF.

This sequence joins TRBV30 and TRBJ2-4, with TRBD1 identical over 8 bases. The germline CDR1 and CDR2 sequences are GTSNPN and SVGIG (reference sequence). The CDR3 sequence is 14 residues long. J lost 9 bases, V lost 2 bases, and 9 bases had no gene match. The CDR3 DNA is TGTGCCTGGAGTCACGGACAGGGACCTAGCATTCAGTACTTC. Translated: CAWSHGQGPSIQYF.

This chain joins TRBV27 and TRBJ2-7; D perhaps matches TRBD2 (5 bases). With 7 bases removed from V and 0 bases from J, the gap between germline ends came to 16 bases. The CDR3 contains 15 residues. CDR1 and CDR2 (germline): MNHEY, SMNVEV (reference sequence). CDR3 DNA: TGTGCCAGCATCCACAGCCGAGGGAGCTCCTACGAGCAGTACTTC. It yields the protein CASIHSRGSSYEQYF.

The chain uses TRBV9 and TRBJ2-7; maybe TRBD2 (6 bases). The germline V gene has CDR1 SGDLS and CDR2 YYNGEE. CDR3 length: 15 amino acids. V was clipped by 0 bases and J by 3 bases, with 13 bases between them. CDR3 residues: CASSVGGSGYYEQYF. In nucleotides, the CDR3 is TGTGCCAGCAGCGTAGGAGGTAGCGGCTACTACGAGCAGTACTTC.

Only one count was recorded for this clone. The rearrangement links TRBV29-1 to TRBJ2-7; TRBD2 is a possible D gene (5 bases). V gave up 1 base and J gave up 3 bases, with 13 bases separating them. This CDR3 has 14 residues. Germline lookup yields CDR1 SQVTM and CDR2 ANQGSEA. The CDR3 protein is CSVEARSGGYEQYF. CDR3 in DNA: TGCAGCGTTGAAGCTCGGTCTGGAGGCTACGAGCAGTACTTC.

The V gene is TRBV29-1, the J gene TRBJ2-4, with D uncertain. The CDR3 covers 15 residues. Germline V gene lookup returns CDR1 SQVTM and CDR2 ANQGSEA. V was clipped by 7 bases and J by 0 bases, with 16 bases between them. For the CDR3, the DNA is TGCAGCGCCCATCTTGAGAATCTAGCCAAAAACATTCAGTACTTC. Its translation: CSAHLENLAKNIQYF.

The chain carries TRBV7-9 and TRBJ2-1; D may be TRBD2 (5 bases). V shed 5 bases and J shed 0 bases, with 14 bases lying between them. CDR1 is SEHNR, CDR2 FQNEAQ, per germline (reference sequence). The length of the CDR3 is 16 residues. The CDR3 nucleotides read TGTGCCAGCAGCCCCCCCCGGGAAGGCTCCTACAATGAGCAGTTCTTC. Translating gives CASSPPREGSYNEQFF. The entire variable domain, with the rest obtained from reference TRBV7-9 and TRBJ2-1, is as follows: DTGVSQNPRHKITKRGQNVTFRCDPISEHNRLYWYRQTLGQGPEFLTYFQNEAQLEKSRLLSDRFSAERPKGSFSTLEIQRTEQGDSAMYLCASSPPREGSYNEQFFGPGTRLTVL.

The chain has TRBV4-1 and TRBJ2-2, with TRBD1 as a possible D gene (5 bases). The germline gives CDR1 MGHRA, CDR2 YSYEKL. The V gene lost 2 bases and the J gene lost 1 base, with 8 bases spanning the gap. The CDR3 length is 15 residues. The CDR3 spells CASSQQQENTGELFF. The CDR3 nucleotides are TGCGCCAGCAGCCAACAACAGGAGAACACCGGGGAGCTGTTTTTT.

The rearrangement links TRBV6-5 to TRBJ1-1; 11 bases are a match to TRBD1. The CDR3 is 16 residues long. Germline trimming cut 0 bases from V and 5 bases from J; bases unmatched to any gene: 5. The V gene's germline CDR1 is MNHEY and CDR2 SVGAGI. The DNA for the CDR3 is TGTGCCAGCAGTTACTCGGGGACAGGGGGGTGGACTGAAGCTTTCTTT. Protein sequence: CASSYSGTGGWTEAFF.

The chain recombines TRBV9 with TRBJ2-5; TRBD1 agrees at 7 bases. With V trimmed by 0 bases and J by 1 base, 0 bases remained unmatched. CDR3 length equals 14 residues. From germline, CDR1 is SGDLS and CDR2 YYNGEE. The CDR3 sequence is CASSVGDSQETQYF. For the CDR3, the DNA is TGTGCCAGCAGCGTAGGGGACAGCCAAGAGACCCAGTACTTC.

Regarding this clone: The germline gene is not matched at one end of the junction; a read error may be the cause. The chain links TRBV5-6 to TRBJ2-5; D unresolved. Germline loops: CDR1 SGHDT, CDR2 YYEEEE. The CDR3 is 14 residues long. CDR3: CASSLIKTLEAQYF. In DNA form, the CDR3 reads TGTGCCAGCAGCTTGATTAAGACTTTAGAGGCCCAGTACTTC.

The CDR3 DNA reads as TGCACCAGCAGCCAAGATCAGGGGGTTCACTACGAGCAGTACTTC. Amino acids: CTSSQDQGVHYEQYF. The chain joins TRBV1 to TRBJ2-7; the table assigns TRBD1, which was not confirmed against the DNA. TRBV1 is an annotated pseudogene. The CDR3 totals 15 residues.

A single count supports this clone. The chain recombines TRBV9 with TRBJ2-7; no definite D call. This CDR3 spans 14 amino acids. The V end was cut by 7 bases, the J end by 3 bases, with 17 bases between. Germline CDR1 and CDR2: SGDLS and YYNGEE. CDR3 amino acids: CASSVGTENYEQYF. The CDR3, as DNA: TGTGCCAGCTCAGTGGGCACTGAGAACTACGAGCAGTACTTC. The full variable domain, its missing parts supplied by reference TRBV9 and TRBJ2-7, is DSGVTQTPKHLITATGQRVTLRCSPRSGDLSVYWYQQSLDQGLQFLIQYYNGEERAKGNILERFSAQQFPDLHSELNLSSLELGDSALYFCASSVGTENYEQYFGPGTRLTVT.

The chain employs TRBV6-1 and TRBJ2-1; TRBD2 aligns across 7 bases. Germline CDR1 MNHNS, CDR2 SASEGT. The CDR3 covers 16 residues. Losses at the gene ends were 4 bases for V and 3 bases for J; bases not matched to a gene: 9. CDR3 amino acids: CASSAKGPSGYNEQFF. CDR3 nucleotide sequence: TGTGCCAGCAGTGCTAAAGGCCCTAGCGGCTACAATGAGCAGTTCTTC.

Note on this clone: Distinct nucleotide sequences in the sample also encode this CDR3. The chain combines TRBV29-1 with TRBJ2-1, with no clear D. Trimming pared 1 base from V and 4 bases from J, leaving 5 bases between. Germline V gene sequence: CDR1 SQVTM, CDR2 ANQGSEA. This CDR3 has 12 amino acids. CDR3 nucleotides: TGCAGCGTTGAAGTTCGATACAATGAGCAGTTCTTC. It is translated as CSVEVRYNEQFF.

This chain connects TRBV27 to TRBJ2-7; the match to TRBD2 covers 13 bases. The germline V gene has CDR1 MNHEY and CDR2 SMNVEV (reference sequence). The CDR3 totals 15 residues. After removal of 5 bases from V and 3 bases from J, the junction contained 4 bases not matched to a gene. This chain's CDR3 is CASSIGLAGVYEQYF. The CDR3 DNA reads TGTGCCAGCAGTATCGGACTAGCGGGAGTCTACGAGCAGTACTTC.